Here is one T cell receptor (beta chain) with its context. Its antigen is not known. The sample originates from a study of lymphopenia after photon versus proton radiotherapy. Using immunoSEQ multiplex PCR, the repertoire was profiled, and TCRdb retains in-frame clones only, with some absent. The sample holds 53,000 or so clones; 83% are singletons and the top ten take 29%. Findings and caveats of the study: Better survival with proton therapy was suggested as possible, not demonstrated.

The sample here was peripheral blood, taken from a patient treated with photon-based radiotherapy. The clonotype was recovered from a man aged 45-60 years with gastric cancer.

For the CDR3, the DNA is TGCGCCAGCAGCTTTGGACAGGGGACGTCCACCGGGGAGCTGTTTTTT. Its translation: CASSFGQGTSTGELFF. This chain joins TRBV5-1 and TRBJ2-2, with 9 bases that match TRBD1. The CDR3 is made up of 16 amino acids. V shed 2 bases and J 4 bases; nucleotides not matched to a gene: 6. Germline loops: CDR1 SGHRS, CDR2 YFSETQ.